Following are 3 T cell receptor beta chains from one sample sequenced in a study of breast tumors, draining lymph nodes, adjacent tissues. Via MiXCR, TCRdb re-called the multiplex PCR reads, giving one row per CDR3 protein. The data show about 20,000 distinct CDR3 sequences, with less than 40% seen just once and roughly 10% held by the top ten. Sequencing input: breast tumor tissue. All receptors come from a female donor with breast cancer. Some clones in this sample may be carry-over from other donors' samples.

There are many counts of this clonotype. V and J are TRBV20-1 and TRBJ2-2; D is undetermined. Germline CDR1 reads DFQATT; CDR2 reads SNEGSKA (reference sequence). The CDR3 covers 12 residues. Between the trimmed V and J ends, which lost 3 bases and 10 bases, there was a span of 12 bases. Here the CDR3 reads CSARALGEELFF. CDR3 coding DNA: TGCAGTGCTAGGGCCCTAGGCGAGGAGCTGTTTTTT.

This clonotype was seen many times. The gene calls are TRBV30 and TRBJ1-2; D gene ambiguous. Trimming removed 2 bases from V and 7 bases from J, with 17 bases in between. The CDR3 is 14 residues long. Germline V gene data show CDR1 as GTSNPN and CDR2 as SVGIG (reference sequence). CDR3 sequence (DNA): TGTGCCTGGAGTAGCGCAATGGTCTGGGGTGGCTACACCTTC. It codes for CAWSSAMVWGGYTF.

This clonotype was recorded many times. This chain uses TRBV7-9 with TRBJ2-7; 10 positions match TRBD1. Losses at the gene ends were 5 bases for V and 3 bases for J; bases not matched to a gene: 4. The CDR3 runs to 14 residues. The V gene's germline CDR1 is SEHNR and CDR2 FQNEAQ (reference sequence). CDR3 amino acids: CASSTRTGGYEQYF. CDR3 coding DNA: TGTGCCAGCAGCACTAGGACAGGGGGCTACGAGCAGTACTTC.